This T cell receptor (beta chain) was recorded in a study of blood T cell repertoires in COVID-19. Study as a whole: Both acute and convalescent COVID-19 samples were obtained from the United States, Italy and Spain. T cells, B-cell-depleted T cells, or PBMCs provided the cDNA or gDNA that served as material.

Germline CDR1 reads LGHDT; CDR2 reads YNNKEL (reference sequence). Trimming took 1 base from V and 4 from J, leaving 5 bases between them. This CDR3 region has 13 residues. How the authors handled the data: Nucleated cell number was recorded as an estimate derived from reference gene primer amplification. Here immunoSEQ multiplex PCR was the method, and the copy in TCRdb shows in-frame clones only, minus some. That table gives V, J and clone size, and the DNA gave D and trimming. This sample has some 170,000 clones, with around four fifths found just once. This chain uses TRBV3-1 (or the pseudogene TRBV3-2) with TRBJ1-5; D remains unclear. Sequencing was performed on peripheral blood. The clonotype comes from a woman of 80 years or more with active or convalescent COVID-19. CDR3: CASSQAVNQPQHF. The CDR3 bases are TGTGCCAGCAGCCAAGCGGTTAATCAGCCCCAGCATTTT.